This T cell receptor (beta chain) was sequenced in a study of post-analysis software for immune sequencing data. Study-level information: Patients with relapsing-remitting, secondary progressive and progressive-relapsing multiple sclerosis courses were all represented. Findings of the study overall: Strong co-clustering by F measure was seen for same-batch samples. Among a few TRBV segments more frequent in patients than controls were TRBV5-6, TRBV5-1 and TRBV20-1. Those with multiple sclerosis, the patient group, showed significantly lower normalized Chao1 diversity than controls.

This CDR3 spans 13 amino acids. CDR1 and CDR2 from the germline V gene are SNHLY and FYNNEI. The V and J ends lost 2 bases and 0 bases respectively, with 5 bases between them. Unique molecular identifiers tagged the TCR beta cDNA libraries. From roughly 1 to 10 million T cells, about 500,000 cDNA molecules were obtained. One entry per CDR3 protein, called by TCRdb with MiXCR from the PCR reads. The sample yields around 200,000 distinct CDR3 sequences, over 25% seen once. There are many counts of this clonotype. The antigen is undetermined. V gene TRBV2 combines with J gene TRBJ2-7, with D hard to call. This receptor was obtained from a girl aged 2-17 years with multiple sclerosis. Source material: blood. The DNA of the CDR3 is TGTGCCAGCAGTGAATCGTTCTCCTACGAGCAGTACTTC. The encoded protein is CASSESFSYEQYF.